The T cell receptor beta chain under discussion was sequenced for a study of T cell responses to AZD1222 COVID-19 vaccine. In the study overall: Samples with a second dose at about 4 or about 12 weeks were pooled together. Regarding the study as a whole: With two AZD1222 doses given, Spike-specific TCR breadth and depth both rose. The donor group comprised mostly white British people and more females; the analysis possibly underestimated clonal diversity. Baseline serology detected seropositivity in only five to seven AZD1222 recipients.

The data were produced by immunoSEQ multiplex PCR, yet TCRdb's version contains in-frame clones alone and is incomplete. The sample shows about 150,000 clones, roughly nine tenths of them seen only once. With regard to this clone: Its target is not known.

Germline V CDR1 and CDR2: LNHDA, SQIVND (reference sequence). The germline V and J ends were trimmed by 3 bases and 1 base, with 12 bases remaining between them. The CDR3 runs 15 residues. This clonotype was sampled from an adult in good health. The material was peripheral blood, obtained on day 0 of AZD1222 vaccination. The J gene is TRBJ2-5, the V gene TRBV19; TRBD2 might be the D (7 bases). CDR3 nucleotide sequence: TGTGCCAGTAGTATTAGGCGGGGGCCCCAAGAGACCCAGTACTTC. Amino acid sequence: CASSIRRGPQETQYF.